The 25 T cell receptor beta chains presented below share a single source sample, sequenced in a study of shared clonotypes between healthy human individuals. The method was immunoSEQ multiplex PCR; TCRdb's version includes in-frame clones alone and lacks a portion of them. This table has about 490,000 clones, about 79% appearing once. Input material: PBMCs. These receptors were obtained from a middle-aged woman in good health. Some clones in this sample may be carry-over from other donors' samples.

Points on this clone: A far larger clone is only one base removed, so a read error is likely. This chain joins TRBV7-7 and TRBJ2-2; possible D gene TRBD2, 5 bases. Germline V gene lookup returns CDR1 SSHAT and CDR2 FNYEAQ (reference sequence). The CDR3 has 15 residues. Written as DNA, the CDR3 is TGTGCTAGCAGCCCCCAGGACTCGAACACCGGGGAGCTGTCTTTT. It encodes CASSPQDSNTGELSF.

This sequence joins TRBV5-1 and TRBJ2-2; D is uncertain. Per the germline V gene, CDR1 is SGHRS and CDR2 is YFSETQ. The length of the CDR3 is 14 residues. Trimming removed 0 bases from V and 1 base from J, with 4 bases in between. The CDR3 bases are TGCGCCAGCAGCTTGGACTGGAACACCGGGGAGCTGTTTTTT. Translating gives CASSLDWNTGELFF.

This chain uses TRBV6-5 with TRBJ2-5, with D perhaps assigned TRBD1 or TRBD2 (5 bases each). The CDR3 is 14 amino acids. V shed 6 bases and J shed 5 bases, with 16 bases lying between them. Germline values: CDR1 MNHEY, CDR2 SVGAGI. The CDR3: CASRRGNLAETQYF. The CDR3, as DNA: TGTGCCAGCAGGAGGGGCAATCTCGCGGAGACCCAGTACTTC.

The chain carries TRBV25-1 and TRBJ2-3; the match to TRBD2 covers 16 bases. CDR3 length equals 16 residues. CDR1 is MGHDK, CDR2 SYGVNS, per germline. V trimming: 3 bases; J trimming: 4 bases; junction bases outside the gene matches: 1. As DNA, the CDR3 is TGTGCCAGCAGTGAGGGGACTAGCGGGAGGGCAGATACGCAGTATTTT. It encodes CASSEGTSGRADTQYF.

Only one count was recorded for this clone. V usage is TRBV30 and J usage is TRBJ2-4; possibly TRBD1 for D (5 bases). V was cut by 2 bases and J by 6 bases, with 11 bases left in between. This CDR3 spans 13 amino acids. CDR1 is GTSNPN, CDR2 SVGIG, per germline (reference sequence). CDR3 bases: TGTGCCTGGAGTAAGGGGTGGGGAAACATTCAGTACTTC. This encodes CAWSKGWGNIQYF.

This clone was seen only a few times. The V call is TRBV11-2, the J call TRBJ2-7; 7 bases are a match to TRBD1. With V trimmed by 5 bases and J by 3 bases, 10 bases remained unmatched. Germline CDR1 SGHAT, CDR2 FQNNGV. The CDR3 consists of 15 residues. CDR3 DNA: TGTGCCAGCAGCCCATATCCCCGGGACAGCTACGAGCAGTACTTC. Translation gives CASSPYPRDSYEQYF. The variable domain in full, with the rest retrieved from reference TRBV11-2 and TRBJ2-7, is EAGVAQSPRYKIIEKRQSVAFWCNPISGHATLYWYQQILGQGPKLLIQFQNNGVVDDSQLPKDRFSAERLKGVDSTLKIQPAKLEDSAVYLCASSPYPRDSYEQYFGPGTRLTVT.

V usage is TRBV21-1 and J usage is TRBJ2-2; the DNA was not used to check the table's D call, TRBD1. TRBV21-1 is classified as a pseudogene. This CDR3 has 15 amino acids. This CDR3 reads CASSPRVGGAGELFF. The CDR3 DNA sequence: TGTGCCAGCAGCCCCAGGGTGGGCGGCGCCGGGGAGCTGTTTTTT.

This clone was recorded only once. The chain links TRBV6-6 to TRBJ1-5, with a tentative D call TRBD1 (5 bases). Trimming took off 7 bases at V and 7 bases at J, with 14 bases between the two ends. The V gene's germline CDR1 is MNHNY and CDR2 SVGAGI (reference sequence). CDR3 size: 13 residues. This CDR3 is CASTPGQWQPQHF. CDR3 bases: TGTGCCAGCACCCCGGGGCAATGGCAGCCCCAGCATTTT.

A note on this clone: The sample carries other DNA sequences with the same CDR3. V is TRBV28 and J is TRBJ2-3; 8 bases fit TRBD2. The CDR3 covers 13 residues. Per the germline V gene, CDR1 is MDHEN and CDR2 is SYDVKM. The V segment lost 8 bases and the J segment 2 bases; nucleotides outside the gene matches: 3. CDR3: CASGTSDTDTQYF. CDR3 in DNA: TGTGCCAGCGGGACTAGTGACACAGATACGCAGTATTTT.

Details on this clone: At the DNA level, this CDR3 is encoded by other sequences in the same sample as well. This rearrangement joins TRBV9 to TRBJ2-7, with D maybe TRBD2 (6 bases). Germline V CDR1 and CDR2: SGDLS, YYNGEE. With 0 bases removed from V and 2 bases from J, the gap between germline ends came to 9 bases. This CDR3 comprises 14 residues. CDR3 DNA sequence: TGTGCCAGCAGCGTAGGTGGAGGGACCTACGAGCAGTACTTC. Its translation is CASSVGGGTYEQYF.

Worth noting for this clone: A far larger clone is a single base away, which makes a read error likely. The sample carries other DNA sequences with the same CDR3. The V call is TRBV4-3, the J call TRBJ1-4; 10 bases agree with TRBD1. The length of the CDR3 is 16 residues. Germline CDR1 is LGHNA and CDR2 is YSLEER. CDR3 amino acids: CASSQDLGTGAEKLFF. The CDR3 nucleotides are TGCGCCAGCAGCCAAGATCTTGGGACAGGGGCCGAAAAACTGTTCTTT.

The chain carries TRBV9 and TRBJ1-1; D unclear. In germline, CDR1 is SGDLS, CDR2 YYNGEE. The germline V and J ends were trimmed by 0 bases and 0 bases, with 9 bases remaining between them. The CDR3 runs 15 residues. The CDR3 region is CASSVGPGLNTEAFF. Here the CDR3 DNA reads TGTGCCAGCAGCGTAGGCCCAGGACTGAACACTGAAGCTTTCTTT.

J is TRBJ2-7 and V is TRBV28; 7 bases line up with TRBD2. The germline V gene has CDR1 MDHEN and CDR2 SYDVKM. V shed 2 bases, J shed 2 bases, and the junction held 0 bases outside the gene matches. The CDR3 is 13 residues long. The CDR3, as DNA: TGTGCCAGCAGTTTAAGCGGGACCTACGAGCAGTACTTC. Its protein is CASSLSGTYEQYF.

This chain uses TRBV15 with TRBJ2-7; D ambiguous. V lost 0 bases and J lost 5, with 11 bases in between. Germline V gene sequence: CDR1 LNHNV, CDR2 YYDKDF (reference sequence). The CDR3 runs to 14 residues. The CDR3 DNA reads as TGTGCCACCAGCAGAGATATTGGCATCCACGAGCAGTACTTC. Translation gives CATSRDIGIHEQYF. Full variable domain (remainder filled in from reference TRBV15 and TRBJ2-7): DAMVIQNPRYQVTQFGKPVTLSCSQTLNHNVMYWYQQKSSQAPKLLFHYYDKDFNNEADTPDNFQSRRPNTSFCFLDIRSPGLGDTAMYLCATSRDIGIHEQYFGPGTRLTVT.

This chain uses TRBV11-2 with TRBJ2-1, with 10 bases that match TRBD2. V gave up 8 bases and J gave up 4 bases; unmatched junction bases: 5. Germline loops: CDR1 SGHAT, CDR2 FQNNGV. This CDR3 region has 14 residues. The CDR3 is CASQIAGGYNEQFF. CDR3 nucleotides: TGTGCCAGCCAGATAGCGGGAGGATACAATGAGCAGTTCTTC.

The count of this clone is one. This CDR3 is also generated by other DNA sequences in the sample. This chain joins TRBV4-2 and TRBJ2-3, with 7 bases lining up with TRBD2. Germline V gene data show CDR1 as LGHNA and CDR2 as YNFKEQ. The CDR3 consists of 15 residues. Trimming at V came to 1 base and at J to 6 bases, leaving 7 bases not matched to a gene. CDR3 DNA: TGTGCCAGCAGCCAAGCGGGAGGCCCGGCGGATACGCAGTATTTT. This translates into CASSQAGGPADTQYF.

On this clone: This likely stems from a read error, as it lies one base from a far larger clone. Other nucleotide sequences from this sample produce the same CDR3. The rearrangement uses TRBV5-1 and TRBJ1-2, with 7 bases identical to TRBD1. The CDR3 has 15 residues. CDR1 and CDR2 (germline): SGHRS, YFSETQ. The CDR3, as DNA: TGCGCCAGCAGCACGACAGGGTTGAGGAGCTATGGTTACACCTTC. This gives the protein CASSTTGLRSYGYTF.

This clone appeared many times. At the DNA level, this CDR3 is encoded by other sequences in the same sample as well. The chain links TRBV30 to TRBJ2-5; no reliable D call. The V end lost 0 bases, the J end lost 5 bases, and 7 bases lay between the germline ends. CDR1 GTSNPN and CDR2 SVGIG come from the germline V gene (reference sequence). The CDR3 is 12 residues long. The CDR3 here is CAWSVQGETQYF. The CDR3 DNA sequence: TGTGCCTGGAGTGTCCAAGGGGAGACCCAGTACTTC.

This clone has just one count. This sequence joins TRBV21-1 and TRBJ1-1. TRBV21-1 is designated a pseudogene. The CDR3 is 16 residues long. DNA of the CDR3: TGTGCCAGCACCCCAGAAGTCCTTTCCCGGGGGACTGAAGCTTTCTTT. Its protein product is CASTPEVLSRGTEAFF.

This chain joins TRBV7-9 and TRBJ1-4; 8 bases align to TRBD1. The CDR3 consists of 15 residues. The junction had 6 bases not matched to a gene; V was cut back by 4 bases and J by 5 bases. Germline-derived CDR1 and CDR2 are SEHNR and FQNEAQ (reference sequence). The CDR3 DNA follows: TGTGCCAGCAGCTCCGAGAGGACAGGGAATGAAAAACTGTTTTTT. Translating gives CASSSERTGNEKLFF.

This clone has just one count. A far bigger clonotype differs at one base, so this is likely a read error. The chain links TRBV5-4 to TRBJ2-7; 8 bases line up with TRBD2. Looked up from germline, CDR1 is SGHNT and CDR2 is YYREEE (reference sequence). The CDR3 is 17 amino acids. V lost 0 bases, J lost 2 bases, and 10 bases stayed unmatched. CDR3 in amino acids: CASSLGGVGGDPYEQYF. The CDR3 nucleotides are TGTGCCAGCAGCTTGGGTGGCGTCGGGGGGGACCCCTACGAGCAGTACTTC.

A single count supports this clone. This chain links TRBV5-1 with TRBJ2-5; D might be TRBD1 or TRBD2, each matching 5 bases. V shed 0 bases and J shed 5 bases, with 8 bases lying between them. The CDR3 extends over 13 amino acids. In germline, CDR1 is SGHRS, CDR2 YFSETQ. The CDR3 loop is CASSLGGVETQYF. CDR3 DNA sequence: TGCGCCAGCAGCTTGGGAGGGGTGGAGACCCAGTACTTC.

For this clone: This sequence may be a read error, since a much larger clone differs from it by one base. For the CDR3, the DNA is TGTGCCAGCAGGCGGACTAGCGGGAGCACAGATACGCAGTATTTT. Translating it yields CASRRTSGSTDTQYF. The chain carries TRBV7-2 and TRBJ2-3, with 11 bases that match TRBD2. J was trimmed by 0 bases and V by 6 bases; bases with no gene match: 2. Looked up from germline, CDR1 is SGHTA and CDR2 is FQGNSA. The CDR3 runs 15 residues.

V and J are TRBV15 and TRBJ1-2; 7 bases align to TRBD1. The V gene end was trimmed by 8 bases and the J gene end by 3 bases; junction bases not matched to a gene: 9. The CDR3 runs 14 residues. Germline CDR1 LNHNV, CDR2 YYDKDF (reference sequence). The CDR3 spells CATGRGQVDYGYTF. The CDR3, as DNA: TGTGCCACCGGAAGAGGACAGGTCGACTATGGCTACACCTTC. Combining the CDR3 with reference TRBV15 and TRBJ1-2 gives the whole variable domain DAMVIQNPRYQVTQFGKPVTLSCSQTLNHNVMYWYQQKSSQAPKLLFHYYDKDFNNEADTPDNFQSRRPNTSFCFLDIRSPGLGDTAMYLCATGRGQVDYGYTFGSGTRLTVV.

This clone was seen a single time. A read error may produce the germline difference seen at one junction end. This CDR3 is CAWGVPVRGNTEAFF. The CDR3 DNA follows: TGCGCCTGGGGTGTACCAGTCAGGGGGAACACTGAAGCTTTCTTT. The rearrangement uses TRBV30 and TRBJ1-1; maybe TRBD1 (6 bases). Germline values: CDR1 GTSNPN, CDR2 SVGIG (reference sequence). There are 15 residues in the CDR3.